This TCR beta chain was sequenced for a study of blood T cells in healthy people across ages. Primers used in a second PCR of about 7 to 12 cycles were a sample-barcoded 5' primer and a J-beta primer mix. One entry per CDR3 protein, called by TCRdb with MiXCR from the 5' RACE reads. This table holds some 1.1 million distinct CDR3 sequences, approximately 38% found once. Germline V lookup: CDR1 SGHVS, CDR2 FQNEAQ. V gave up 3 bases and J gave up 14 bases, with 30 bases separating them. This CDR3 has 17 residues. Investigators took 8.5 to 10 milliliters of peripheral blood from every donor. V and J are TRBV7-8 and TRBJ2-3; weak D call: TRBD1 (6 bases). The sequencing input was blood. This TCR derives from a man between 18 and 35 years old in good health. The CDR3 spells CASSFGTPNPDEVVGYF. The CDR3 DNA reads TGTGCCAGCAGCTTCGGGACACCTAATCCTGATGAGGTTGTCGGGTATTTT.